The next 32 T cell receptor beta chains were all read from a single sample in a study of blood T cell repertoires in COVID-19. Repertoires were generated with immunoSEQ multiplex PCR, while TCRdb's copy carries only in-frame clones and drops some. The data show roughly 27,000 clones, approximately 80% seen once. Sequences were obtained from peripheral blood. The receptor set was obtained from a woman in her seventies with acute or convalescent COVID-19.

The rearrangement joins TRBV5-8 to TRBJ2-1; 10 nucleotides align to TRBD2. Trimming took 4 bases from V and 9 from J; bases not matched to a gene: 4. Germline V gene lookup returns CDR1 SGHTS and CDR2 YDEGEE. The CDR3 is 13 amino acids. The CDR3 spells CASSHSGRFEQFF. CDR3 sequence (DNA): TGTGCCAGCAGCCATAGCGGGAGGTTTGAGCAGTTCTTC.

This clone is termed medium-sized. The chain combines TRBV28 with TRBJ2-1, with D tentatively TRBD2 (6 bases). The CDR3 totals 12 residues. Trimming shortened V by 6 bases and J by 6 bases, and 9 bases separated the two germline ends. In germline, CDR1 is MDHEN, CDR2 SYDVKM. The CDR3 loop is CASREGLNEQFF. The CDR3 region has the DNA TGTGCCAGCAGGGAGGGCCTCAATGAGCAGTTCTTC.

The chain employs TRBV7-9 and TRBJ1-5; TRBD1 matches 8 bases. The CDR3 runs to 15 residues. J was trimmed by 2 bases and V by 5 bases; bases with no gene match: 5. From germline, CDR1 is SEHNR and CDR2 FQNEAQ (reference sequence). CDR3 residues: CASSGQGEGNQPQHF. CDR3 sequence (DNA): TGTGCCAGCAGCGGACAGGGAGAAGGCAATCAGCCCCAGCATTTT.

This clone was counted once. V gene TRBV6-1 combines with J gene TRBJ1-4; D perhaps matches TRBD1 (5 bases). The germline V gene has CDR1 MNHNS and CDR2 SASEGT. CDR3 length: 17 residues. V lost 4 bases, J lost 0 bases, and 15 bases lay in between. In DNA, the CDR3 is TGTGCCAGCAGTGGGGACTCGATTACACCAACTAATGAAAAACTGTTTTTT. It codes for CASSGDSITPTNEKLFF.

The chain has TRBV7-3 and TRBJ2-1, with 9 bases lining up with TRBD1. The germline CDR1 and CDR2 sequences are SGHTA and FQGTGA. This CDR3 is 15 amino acids long. Losses at the gene ends were 4 bases for V and 1 base for J; bases not matched to a gene: 2. CDR3 protein: CASSSGTGSYNEQFF. Written as DNA, the CDR3 is TGTGCCAGCAGCTCCGGGACAGGGTCCTACAATGAGCAGTTCTTC.

This clone appeared a few times. This sequence joins TRBV6-5 and TRBJ1-5; no reliable D call. Germline-derived CDR1 and CDR2 are MNHEY and SVGAGI. The CDR3 is 13 amino acids. Trimming stripped 1 base from V and 5 bases from J, with 6 bases between. The CDR3 is CASSYLRDQPQHF. CDR3 nucleotide sequence: TGTGCCAGCAGTTACTTGAGAGATCAGCCCCAGCATTTT.

This clone occurred a few times. This chain joins TRBV3-1 (or the pseudogene TRBV3-2) and TRBJ2-5; a weak D match, TRBD1 (5 bases). Germline CDR1 and CDR2: LGHDT and YNNKEL (reference sequence). V lost 4 bases and J 1 base, leaving 13 bases between the germline ends. CDR3 size: 15 residues. The CDR3 region has the DNA TGTGCCAGCAGCCTGTTGACAGTTTCCCAAGAGACCCAGTACTTC. This encodes CASSLLTVSQETQYF.

The chain couples TRBV19 to TRBJ2-1, with 12 bases fitting TRBD2. The J segment lost 6 bases and the V segment lost 6 bases, leaving 3 bases of the junction unmatched. The CDR3 totals 14 residues. The germline CDR1 and CDR2 sequences are LNHDA and SQIVND (reference sequence). CDR3 DNA sequence: TGTGCCAGTAGGACTAGCGGGAGTGGCAATGAGCAGTTCTTC. Protein product: CASRTSGSGNEQFF.

The rearrangement uses TRBV11-3 and TRBJ2-1, with 9 positions matching TRBD2. The V gene end was trimmed by 0 bases and the J gene end by 14 bases; junction bases not matched to a gene: 5. Germline V gene sequence: CDR1 SGHNT, CDR2 YENEEA. This CDR3 region has 13 residues. The chain's CDR3 is CASSLDLAGEEFF. CDR3 in DNA: TGTGCCAGCAGCTTAGATTTAGCGGGAGAGGAGTTCTTC.

This clone was seen a single time. The chain recombines TRBV9 with TRBJ2-2, with D tentatively TRBD1 (6 bases). The V gene lost 1 base and the J gene lost 1 base, with 8 bases spanning the gap. The CDR3 runs 15 residues. In germline, CDR1 is SGDLS, CDR2 YYNGEE. The CDR3 sequence: CASSVRDKNTGELFF. In nucleotides, the CDR3 is TGTGCCAGCAGCGTAAGGGACAAGAACACCGGGGAGCTGTTTTTT. The full variable domain, with the rest looked up from reference TRBV9 and TRBJ2-2, is DSGVTQTPKHLITATGQRVTLRCSPRSGDLSVYWYQQSLDQGLQFLIQYYNGEERAKGNILERFSAQQFPDLHSELNLSSLELGDSALYFCASSVRDKNTGELFFGEGSRLTVL.

V gene TRBV9 combines with J gene TRBJ2-7, with unresolved D. Germline CDR1 reads SGDLS; CDR2 reads YYNGEE. The CDR3 is 16 amino acids. V was shortened by 0 bases and J by 1 base, with 14 bases between the two germline ends. The CDR3 sequence: CASSVGPFGRSYEQYF. CDR3 sequence (DNA): TGTGCCAGCAGCGTAGGGCCGTTCGGCAGGTCCTACGAGCAGTACTTC.

This chain uses TRBV18 with TRBJ2-3; 12 bases agree with TRBD2. V shed 5 bases and J 6 bases; nucleotides not matched to a gene: 3. In germline, CDR1 is KGHSH, CDR2 LQKENI. The length of the CDR3 is 14 residues. CDR3 amino acids: CASSGTSGLDTQYF. For the CDR3, the DNA is TGTGCCAGCTCAGGGACTAGCGGGTTGGATACGCAGTATTTT.

The CDR3 nucleotides read TGTGCCAGCAGAAGCAGGGTGAAGGACACTGAAGCTTTCTTT. It yields the protein CASRSRVKDTEAFF. The chain employs TRBV7-8 and TRBJ1-1, with D perhaps matching TRBD1 (5 bases). Trimming took off 6 bases at V and 3 bases at J, with 14 bases between the two ends. In germline, CDR1 is SGHVS, CDR2 FQNEAQ. The CDR3 covers 14 residues.

This chain uses TRBV7-8 with TRBJ2-1, with a possible D match to TRBD1 (5 bases). The V and J ends lost 1 base and 6 bases respectively, with 7 bases between them. Germline CDR1 reads SGHVS; CDR2 reads FQNEAQ. This CDR3 spans 13 amino acids. As DNA, the CDR3 is TGTGCCAGCAGCTTAGGCAGGGTCAATGAGCAGTTCTTC. It specifies CASSLGRVNEQFF.

The genes are TRBV10-1 and TRBJ1-5, with unresolved D. From germline, CDR1 is WNHNN and CDR2 SYGVQD (reference sequence). CDR3 length: 15 residues. Trimming took off 2 bases at V and 0 bases at J, with 8 bases between the two ends. CDR3 in DNA: TGCGCCAGCAGTGAGGGGAGGGATAGCAATCAGCCCCAGCATTTT. It yields the protein CASSEGRDSNQPQHF.

This clone was counted a single time. The gene calls are TRBV6-2 or TRBV6-3 and TRBJ2-4; TRBD2 agrees at 10 bases. With 2 bases clipped from V and 3 bases from J, the junction kept 1 base outside the gene matches. The CDR3 length is 15 residues. The V gene's germline CDR1 is MNHEY and CDR2 SVGEGT. CDR3 bases: TGTGCCAGCAGTTACCTAGCGGGAGTCAAAAACATTCAGTACTTC. It specifies CASSYLAGVKNIQYF.

The J gene is TRBJ2-3, the V gene TRBV7-6, with 8 bases fitting TRBD2. Looked up from germline, CDR1 is SGHVS and CDR2 is FNYEAQ. Unmatched junction bases numbered 2, after V lost 5 bases and J lost 1 base. The CDR3 consists of 14 residues. The CDR3 bases are TGTGCCAGCAGCCTGCGGGGGGGCACAGATACGCAGTATTTT. Residues: CASSLRGGTDTQYF. The whole variable domain, remainder taken from reference TRBV7-6 and TRBJ2-3, is GAGVSQSPRYKVTKRGQDVALRCDPISGHVSLYWYRQALGQGPEFLTYFNYEAQQDKSGLPNDRFSAERPEGSISTLTIQRTEQRDSAMYRCASSLRGGTDTQYFGPGTRLTVL.

Of note for this clone: Relative to the germline gene, one junction end is altered; a read error may explain this. V is TRBV4-1 and J is TRBJ2-2; the match to TRBD1 covers 7 bases. CDR3 length: 15 amino acids. Looked up from germline, CDR1 is MGHRA and CDR2 is YSYEKL. The CDR3 is CASSLDRAKTGELFF. The CDR3 nucleotides are TGCGCCAGCAGCTTAGACAGGGCGAAAACCGGGGAGCTGTTTTTT.

J is TRBJ1-5 and V is TRBV28, with D perhaps TRBD1 (5 bases). CDR3 length: 15 amino acids. V lost 6 bases and J lost 3, with 15 bases in between. Germline V gene lookup returns CDR1 MDHEN and CDR2 SYDVKM. CDR3: CASSPRGSSNQPQHF. The CDR3 nucleotides read TGTGCCAGCAGCCCTCGGGGGAGTTCCAATCAGCCCCAGCATTTT.

The J gene is TRBJ2-7, the V gene TRBV14; 9 bases agree with TRBD1. With V trimmed by 5 bases and J by 5 bases, 10 bases remained unmatched. The CDR3 sequence is 15 residues long. Germline CDR1 and CDR2: SGHDN and FVKESK. The DNA of the CDR3 is TGTGCCAGCAGCATTGGGACAGGGAGAGGAAACGAGCAGTACTTC. This encodes CASSIGTGRGNEQYF.

The CDR3 is CASSPGGAETQYF. The CDR3, as DNA: TGTGCCAGCTCACCAGGGGGCGCAGAGACCCAGTACTTC. The chain has TRBV18 and TRBJ2-5; a weak D match, TRBD1 (6 bases). This CDR3 contains 13 residues. V was trimmed by 2 bases and J by 4 bases, leaving 8 bases between them. Germline values: CDR1 KGHSH, CDR2 LQKENI.

The chain has TRBV9 and TRBJ2-5; D not resolved. Trimming took off 0 bases at V and 7 bases at J, with 13 bases between the two ends. Germline CDR1 reads SGDLS; CDR2 reads YYNGEE. The CDR3 loop spans 14 amino acids. The CDR3 sequence: CASSVEPGLGTQYF. The CDR3 DNA is TGTGCCAGCAGCGTAGAACCGGGTTTAGGGACCCAGTACTTC.

Concerning this clone itself: Germline and junction disagree at one end, which may indicate a read error. V is TRBV25-1 and J is TRBJ1-6, with 8 bases identical to TRBD1. The CDR3 covers 15 residues. Germline V gene sequence: CDR1 MGHDK, CDR2 SYGVNS. The CDR3 reads CASSAMTGDKAPIHF. The CDR3 DNA reads TGTGCCAGCAGTGCCATGACAGGGGATAAGGCACCCATCCACTTT.

This clone was seen just once. This chain uses TRBV4-2 with TRBJ2-7; D is perhaps TRBD1 (7 bases). From germline, CDR1 is LGHNA and CDR2 YNFKEQ. The CDR3 runs to 16 residues. Trimming removed 3 bases from V and 0 bases from J, with 15 bases in between. The CDR3 region has the DNA TGTGCCAGCAGCCAGAAGGGGGCGGGGAACTCCTACGAGCAGTACTTC. As protein: CASSQKGAGNSYEQYF.

The chain combines TRBV5-4 with TRBJ2-7; 10 positions agree with TRBD1. V shed 2 bases and J 5 bases; nucleotides not matched to a gene: 10. Germline V lookup: CDR1 SGHNT, CDR2 YYREEE (reference sequence). The CDR3 spans 16 residues. CDR3 region: CASSFWTGGKQDEQYF. The CDR3 DNA is TGTGCCAGCAGCTTCTGGACAGGGGGTAAACAAGACGAGCAGTACTTC.

The CDR3 is CASTKGRVGTGELFF. The DNA of the CDR3 is TGTGCCAGCACCAAAGGCCGGGTAGGCACCGGGGAGCTGTTTTTT. This rearrangement joins TRBV27 to TRBJ2-2; D gene ambiguous. V was clipped by 7 bases and J by 4 bases, with 16 bases between them. This CDR3 contains 15 residues. Per germline, CDR1 MNHEY and CDR2 SMNVEV (reference sequence).

The J gene is TRBJ2-3, the V gene TRBV28; D not resolved. The CDR3 is 16 residues long. Germline V gives CDR1 MDHEN, CDR2 SYDVKM. Trimming pared 8 bases from V and 0 bases from J, leaving 18 bases between. In DNA form, the CDR3 reads TGTGCCAGCTCCCTTGTCGTCCTTACTAGCACAGATACGCAGTATTTT. It translates to CASSLVVLTSTDTQYF. Based on the CDR3 plus reference TRBV28 and TRBJ2-3, the full variable domain is DVKVTQSSRYLVKRTGEKVFLECVQDMDHENMFWYRQDPGLGLRLIYFSYDVKMKEKGDIPEGYSVSREKKERFSLILESASTNQTSMYLCASSLVVLTSTDTQYFGPGTRLTVL.

The chain combines TRBV13 with TRBJ2-6; D is uncertain. Germline V gene sequence: CDR1 PRHDT, CDR2 FYEKMQ (reference sequence). The CDR3 loop spans 17 amino acids. Trimming left V 0 bases short and J 0 bases short, with 9 bases between. The DNA of the CDR3 is TGTGCCAGCAGCTTAGGACAGACCCGCTCTGGGGCCAACGTCCTGACTTTC. This gives the protein CASSLGQTRSGANVLTF.

The V call is TRBV5-5, the J call TRBJ2-1; 12 bases agree with TRBD2. Germline V gene lookup returns CDR1 SGHKS and CDR2 YYEKEE (reference sequence). This CDR3 has 17 amino acids. Trimming cost V 5 bases and J 4 bases; bases outside gene matches: 10. CDR3 in amino acids: CASSPRSTSGGYNEQFF. The CDR3 nucleotides read TGTGCCAGCAGTCCAAGGTCCACTAGCGGGGGGTACAATGAGCAGTTCTTC.

Only a few counts were recorded for this clone. This chain's CDR3 is CASSLLAGATEAFF. The CDR3 nucleotides are TGTGCCAGCAGCTTACTGGCAGGGGCCACTGAAGCTTTCTTT. This chain uses TRBV7-9 with TRBJ1-1; a weak D match, TRBD1 (6 bases). Trimming left V 2 bases short and J 4 bases short, with 11 bases between. The germline V gene encodes CDR1 SEHNR and CDR2 FQNEAQ (reference sequence). The CDR3 is made up of 14 amino acids.

V gene TRBV6-6 combines with J gene TRBJ1-6; no reliable D call. This CDR3 is built from 12 residues. Germline CDR1 and CDR2: MNHNY and SVGAGI (reference sequence). V lost 6 bases and J lost 10, with 10 bases in between. CDR3 coding DNA: TGTGCCAGCAGCCTGGGCGAATCACCCCTCCACTTT. Its translation: CASSLGESPLHF.

The rearrangement links TRBV4-2 to TRBJ2-6; tentative D call: TRBD1 (6 bases). The V end was cut by 2 bases, the J end by 0 bases, with 17 bases between. CDR1 is LGHNA, CDR2 YNFKEQ, per germline. The CDR3 spans 19 residues. CDR3 nucleotides: TGTGCCAGCAGCCAACCGATGACAGGTCATTACTCTGGGGCCAACGTCCTGACTTTC. Translation: CASSQPMTGHYSGANVLTF.